The 22 T cell receptor beta chains given below trace back to one sample, sequenced in a study of blood T cells in healthy people across ages. For the second PCR, which ran for 7 to 11 cycles, a sample-barcoded 5' primer and a J-beta primer mix were used. TCRdb reprocessed the 5' RACE reads with MiXCR, giving one entry per CDR3 protein. The repertoire holds under 2 million distinct CDR3 sequences, with 30% to 35% as singletons. Sequencing was done on a sample of blood. The receptors were sampled from a woman in her 30s in good health.

The J gene is TRBJ1-2, the V gene TRBV9, with D maybe TRBD1 (5 bases). There are 15 residues in the CDR3. V was cut by 3 bases and J by 3 bases, with 15 bases left in between. Germline assignment: CDR1 SGDLS and CDR2 YYNGEE. CDR3 loop: CASSGQWGRDYGYTF. The CDR3 region has the DNA TGTGCCAGCAGCGGCCAATGGGGCCGGGACTATGGCTACACCTTC.

This clonotype was recorded a few times. The CDR3 DNA reads as TGCAGTGCTAGAGACGCGATCGACAGGGGAATCAATGAGCAGTTCTTC. It translates to CSARDAIDRGINEQFF. The gene calls are TRBV20-1 and TRBJ2-1; TRBD1 aligns across 8 bases. This CDR3 comprises 16 residues. V shed 0 bases and J 6 bases; nucleotides not matched to a gene: 10. Looked up from germline, CDR1 is DFQATT and CDR2 is SNEGSKA (reference sequence).

This clonotype was observed a single time. This sequence joins TRBV20-1 and TRBJ2-5, with 8 bases identical to TRBD2. Germline V lookup: CDR1 DFQATT, CDR2 SNEGSKA (reference sequence). The CDR3 contains 15 residues. Unmatched junction bases numbered 19, after V lost 6 bases and J lost 10 bases. DNA for the CDR3: TGCAGTGCCCAAGTGGGTAGCGGGGCCACTCAGGTCCAGTACTTC. Amino acid sequence: CSAQVGSGATQVQYF.

In this sample, this clonotype turned up many times. The chain employs TRBV20-1 and TRBJ2-7; TRBD1 might be the D (5 bases). Trimming cost V 1 base and J 2 bases, with 6 bases left between them. Germline values: CDR1 DFQATT, CDR2 SNEGSKA (reference sequence). The CDR3 covers 12 residues. Written as DNA, the CDR3 is TGCAGTGCTAGAGGACAGCCCTACGAGCAGTACTTC. Amino acids: CSARGQPYEQYF.

This clonotype was found a few times. This chain joins TRBV15 and TRBJ2-3, with 9 bases aligning to TRBD2. From germline, CDR1 is LNHNV and CDR2 YYDKDF (reference sequence). The CDR3 covers 15 residues. V lost 6 bases to trimming and J lost 4 bases; unmatched junction nucleotides: 8. DNA for the CDR3: TGTGCCACCAGACTGGCGGGGGGGCCATCAGATACGCAGTATTTT. Amino acid sequence: CATRLAGGPSDTQYF.

This clonotype was picked up a small number of times. The rearrangement joins TRBV12-3 or TRBV12-4 to TRBJ2-6; D is unresolved. V was clipped by 4 bases and J by 2 bases, with 9 bases between them. The CDR3 covers 15 residues. The CDR3 is CASSSLDPGANVLTF. The CDR3 region has the DNA TGTGCCAGCAGTTCCCTTGATCCTGGGGCCAACGTCCTGACTTTC.

The chain combines TRBV7-8 with TRBJ2-2; 8 bases agree with TRBD1. V lost 1 base to trimming and J lost 3 bases; unmatched junction nucleotides: 7. The length of the CDR3 is 17 residues. From germline, CDR1 is SGHVS and CDR2 FQNEAQ. CDR3 sequence reads: CASSLDPGQGDTGELFF. CDR3 nucleotides: TGTGCCAGCAGCTTAGATCCCGGACAGGGCGACACCGGGGAGCTGTTTTTT.

This clonotype was found once. The CDR3 here is CASSSRTSGNTYEQYF. The CDR3 bases are TGTGCCAGCAGTTCCAGGACTAGCGGGAATACCTACGAGCAGTACTTC. The chain has TRBV28 and TRBJ2-7; 12 positions agree with TRBD2. The J segment lost 2 bases and the V segment lost 4 bases, leaving 6 bases of the junction unmatched. Per germline, CDR1 MDHEN and CDR2 SYDVKM. The CDR3 has 16 residues.

Turning to this clonotype: This likely comes from a read error, as the CDR3 has no conserved phenylalanine or tryptophan at its end. The gene calls are TRBV4-1 and TRBJ1-2; perhaps TRBD1 as D (5 bases). Per germline, CDR1 MGHRA and CDR2 YSYEKL. V was clipped by 2 bases and J by 5 bases, with 27 bases between them. CDR3 length equals 19 residues. The CDR3 coding sequence is TGCGCCAGCAGCCAACCCAACGCGGGCAGGGTATTGGCGAGGTATGGCTACACCTGC. Translated: CASSQPNAGRVLARYGYTC.

This chain connects TRBV5-1 to TRBJ2-1, with 9 nucleotides matching TRBD1. V was clipped by 3 bases and J by 4 bases; unmatched bases: 8. CDR3 length: 16 residues. Germline V CDR1 and CDR2: SGHRS, YFSETQ. CDR3 residues: CASSSAGTGMYNEQFF. The CDR3 coding sequence is TGCGCCAGCAGCTCAGCCGGGACAGGGATGTACAATGAGCAGTTCTTC.

The chain uses TRBV3-1 and TRBJ2-1; 11 bases fit TRBD2. This CDR3 comprises 16 residues. The ends lost 3 bases at V and 4 bases at J; junction bases unmatched: 5. Germline loops: CDR1 LGHDT, CDR2 YNNKEL (reference sequence). The CDR3 DNA is TGTGCCAGCAGCCACCTAGCGGGGGGTGTATACAATGAGCAGTTCTTC. Translation gives CASSHLAGGVYNEQFF.

The table lists this clonotype with many counts. This chain links TRBV28 with TRBJ2-3; 10 bases line up with TRBD2. Germline trimming cut 11 bases from V and 2 bases from J; bases unmatched to any gene: 10. This CDR3 is built from 15 residues. Germline assignment: CDR1 MDHEN and CDR2 SYDVKM. CDR3 nucleotides: TGTGCCTCATCGCCAGCGGGAGGGCCCACAGATACGCAGTATTTT. It yields the protein CASSPAGGPTDTQYF.

CDR3 residues: CSARDGASGSNEQFF. DNA of the CDR3: TGCAGTGCTAGAGATGGGGCTAGCGGGAGCAATGAGCAGTTCTTC. V and J are TRBV20-1 and TRBJ2-1, with 10 nucleotides matching TRBD2. This CDR3 has 15 amino acids. Germline V gene data show CDR1 as DFQATT and CDR2 as SNEGSKA (reference sequence). J lost 6 bases, V lost 0 bases, and 5 bases had no gene match.

This chain connects TRBV14 to TRBJ2-1; 9 bases align to TRBD2. This CDR3 spans 13 amino acids. CDR1 is SGHDN and CDR2 is FVKESK in the germline V gene. The junction had 5 bases not matched to a gene; V was cut back by 4 bases and J by 10 bases. The CDR3 spells CASSRLAGTEQFF. In DNA form, the CDR3 reads TGTGCCAGCAGCCGCCTAGCGGGAACCGAGCAGTTCTTC.

The chain has TRBV12-3 or TRBV12-4 and TRBJ2-5; TRBD1 matches at 9 bases. V lost 4 bases and J lost 5; bases outside the gene matches: 5. The CDR3 runs to 14 residues. The CDR3 bases are TGTGCCAGCAGTTGGGGGACAGGGAAGGAGACCCAGTACTTC. It codes for CASSWGTGKETQYF.

This clonotype was counted between two and nine times. The chain carries TRBV29-1 and TRBJ1-4, with D perhaps TRBD1 (5 bases). Trimming shortened V by 7 bases and J by 8 bases, and 14 bases separated the two germline ends. The CDR3 sequence is 12 residues long. CDR1 and CDR2 from the germline V gene are SQVTM and ANQGSEA. The CDR3 spells CSERGSWEKLFF. The CDR3 DNA sequence: TGCAGCGAACGGGGCAGTTGGGAAAAACTGTTTTTT.

This clonotype has only one observation. V and J are TRBV6-1 and TRBJ1-2; 11 bases match TRBD1. The CDR3 runs 14 residues. CDR1 MNHNS and CDR2 SASEGT come from the germline V gene. The trim removed 6 bases at V and 7 bases at J, leaving 7 bases unmatched. The CDR3: CASRASGQGAGYTF. CDR3 DNA sequence: TGTGCCAGCAGAGCTTCCGGACAGGGGGCTGGCTACACCTTC.

A few counts support this clonotype. This sequence joins TRBV9 and TRBJ2-5; weak D call: TRBD2 (6 bases). The CDR3 length is 15 residues. Germline values: CDR1 SGDLS, CDR2 YYNGEE. Trimming pared 4 bases from V and 0 bases from J, leaving 13 bases between. This CDR3 is CASSPLGGYQETQYF. The DNA of the CDR3 is TGTGCCAGCAGCCCATTGGGGGGTTACCAAGAGACCCAGTACTTC.

J is TRBJ2-5 and V is TRBV2; D possibly corresponds to TRBD2 (6 bases). The CDR3 is made up of 13 amino acids. The V gene's germline CDR1 is SNHLY and CDR2 FYNNEI. The germline V and J ends were trimmed by 2 bases and 5 bases, with 9 bases remaining between them. Here the CDR3 reads CASSELAIETQYF. DNA for the CDR3: TGTGCCAGCAGTGAACTAGCGATCGAGACCCAGTACTTC.

There are many counts of this clonotype. The chain combines TRBV4-2 with TRBJ2-5; possibly TRBD1 for D (5 bases). The CDR3 runs to 16 residues. V was trimmed by 0 bases and J by 5 bases, leaving 16 bases between them. Germline lookup yields CDR1 LGHNA and CDR2 YNFKEQ. In nucleotides, the CDR3 is TGTGCCAGCAGCCAAGAACCGACGTCAGGGCGGGAGACCCAGTACTTC. This codes for CASSQEPTSGRETQYF.

The V and J genes are TRBV12-3 or TRBV12-4 and TRBJ2-7, with D perhaps matching TRBD1 or TRBD2 (5 bases each). This CDR3 contains 15 residues. V lost 6 bases, J lost 5 bases, and 20 bases lay in between. The CDR3: CASRSGARVSHEQYF. The CDR3 DNA follows: TGTGCCAGCAGATCCGGGGCGAGAGTGTCGCACGAGCAGTACTTC.

This clonotype was detected only a few times. V usage is TRBV9 and J usage is TRBJ2-5, with 15 positions matching TRBD2. CDR3 length equals 19 residues. Germline V gene sequence: CDR1 SGDLS, CDR2 YYNGEE. Germline trimming cut 4 bases from V and 2 bases from J; bases unmatched to any gene: 12. The CDR3: CASSFTGLAGGGWQETQYF. CDR3 coding DNA: TGTGCCAGCAGCTTCACCGGACTAGCGGGAGGGGGTTGGCAAGAGACCCAGTACTTC.